The 15 T cell receptor beta chains below all came from one sample that was sequenced in a study of T cell responses to AZD1222 COVID-19 vaccine. Data came from immunoSEQ multiplex PCR; TCRdb stores just in-frame clones and leaves some out. The sample holds some 140,000 clones; 75% to 95% are singletons and the top ten take under 2%. Sequenced material: peripheral blood, taken 28 days after the second AZD1222 dose. The receptors were sampled from an adult who received the AZD1222 COVID-19 vaccine.

The chain joins TRBV10-2 to TRBJ2-7; D uncertain. CDR1 and CDR2 (germline): WSHSY, SAAADI. The CDR3 is made up of 12 amino acids. The V and J ends lost 2 bases and 6 bases respectively, with 8 bases between them. The CDR3 DNA is TGCGCCAGCAGTGAGATCGGCGCCGAGCAGTACTTC. Translation: CASSEIGAEQYF.

This chain joins TRBV5-1 and TRBJ2-3, with TRBD2 matching 13 bases. CDR1 is SGHRS, CDR2 YFSETQ, per germline. V lost 0 bases, J lost 4 bases, and 5 bases stayed unmatched. The CDR3 extends over 17 amino acids. The CDR3 sequence is CASSLGGTSGASDTQYF. The CDR3 coding sequence is TGCGCCAGCAGCTTGGGGGGGACTAGCGGGGCATCAGATACGCAGTATTTT.

The chain links TRBV7-9 to TRBJ2-7; tentatively, D is TRBD2 (5 bases). Per germline, CDR1 SEHNR and CDR2 FQNEAQ (reference sequence). CDR3 size: 15 residues. The V gene lost 5 bases and the J gene lost 2 bases, with 16 bases spanning the gap. The CDR3 region is CASSHQDSTTYEQYF. CDR3 nucleotides: TGTGCCAGCAGCCATCAGGACTCGACGACCTACGAGCAGTACTTC.

This chain connects TRBV19 to TRBJ1-6, with TRBD1 as a possible D gene (6 bases). The ends were cut back, 6 bases at V and 7 bases at J, with 16 bases in the middle. This CDR3 is 15 amino acids long. Germline CDR1 LNHDA, CDR2 SQIVND (reference sequence). The CDR3 coding sequence is TGTGCCAGTAGCGTTAACAGGGCTGAGAATTCACCCCTCCACTTT. Amino acids: CASSVNRAENSPLHF.

The chain uses TRBV5-4 and TRBJ1-4, with TRBD1 matching 9 bases. CDR1 is SGHNT, CDR2 YYREEE, per germline (reference sequence). V dropped 4 bases and J dropped 7; count of bases not matched to a gene: 5. The CDR3 has 14 residues. The CDR3 is CASSQQGAVEKLFF. The CDR3 DNA follows: TGTGCCAGCAGCCAACAGGGGGCGGTTGAAAAACTGTTTTTT. The full variable domain, in which reference TRBV5-4 and TRBJ1-4 provide the parts outside the CDR3, is ETGVTQSPTHLIKTRGQQVTLRCSSQSGHNTVSWYQQALGQGPQFIFQYYREEENGRGNFPPRFSGLQFPNYSSELNVNALELDDSALYLCASSQQGAVEKLFFGSGTQLSVL.

The V call is TRBV30, the J call TRBJ2-7; no clear D gene. Per the germline V gene, CDR1 is GTSNPN and CDR2 is SVGIG (reference sequence). This CDR3 region has 12 residues. V lost 3 bases, J lost 6 bases, and 12 bases lay in between. This chain's CDR3 is CAWRVYPAEQYF. The CDR3 nucleotides read TGTGCCTGGAGGGTTTATCCCGCCGAGCAGTACTTC.

The chain joins TRBV6-5 to TRBJ2-2; D is perhaps TRBD2 (7 bases). Germline V gene sequence: CDR1 MNHEY, CDR2 SVGAGI. The CDR3 is made up of 15 amino acids. The germline V and J ends were trimmed by 2 bases and 4 bases, with 11 bases remaining between them. The CDR3 here is CASSYGGAGTGELFF. DNA for the CDR3: TGTGCCAGCAGTTACGGGGGGGCCGGCACCGGGGAGCTGTTTTTT.

The chain is built from TRBV4-1 and TRBJ2-7; TRBD2 might be the D (6 bases). This CDR3 is built from 16 residues. The germline V gene has CDR1 MGHRA and CDR2 YSYEKL. Between the trimmed V and J ends, which lost 1 base and 2 bases, there was a span of 15 bases. In DNA, the CDR3 is TGCGCCAGCAGCCAAGCTCGCGGGGTCGATACCTACGAGCAGTACTTC. Its translation is CASSQARGVDTYEQYF.

The chain couples TRBV7-8 to TRBJ1-5; no reliable D call. The V end was cut by 1 base, the J end by 1 base, with 11 bases between. Looked up from germline, CDR1 is SGHVS and CDR2 is FQNEAQ. The length of the CDR3 is 16 residues. CDR3 nucleotide sequence: TGTGCCAGCAGCTTAGTTAGGACGCAGAGCAATCAGCCCCAGCATTTT. This sequence encodes CASSLVRTQSNQPQHF.

The chain joins TRBV12-5 to TRBJ1-3, with D hard to call. V shed 1 base and J shed 15 bases, with 16 bases lying between them. Germline V gene data show CDR1 as LGHNT and CDR2 as FRNRAP. The CDR3 has 13 residues. Written as DNA, the CDR3 is TGTGCTAGTGGTTTGGGACCCGGGGATCCCGCATATTTT. Translation gives CASGLGPGDPAYF.

This chain joins TRBV30 and TRBJ2-4; no clear D gene. The germline V gene has CDR1 GTSNPN and CDR2 SVGIG (reference sequence). V was trimmed by 2 bases and J by 9 bases, leaving 14 bases between them. This CDR3 has 13 amino acids. CDR3 amino acids: CAWSSSHSGIQYF. The CDR3, as DNA: TGTGCCTGGAGTTCCAGTCACAGTGGCATTCAGTACTTC.

The rearrangement links TRBV7-2 to TRBJ1-6; 9 positions agree with TRBD1. CDR1 is SGHTA and CDR2 is FQGNSA in the germline V gene. This CDR3 contains 15 residues. Losses at the gene ends were 2 bases for V and 10 bases for J; bases not matched to a gene: 6. This chain's CDR3 is CASSLTGTGSSPLHF. The CDR3 nucleotides are TGTGCCAGCAGCTTAACCGGGACAGGGAGCTCACCCCTCCACTTT.

Only a few counts were recorded for this clone. The chain uses TRBV6-5 and TRBJ1-1; D call uncertain. The CDR3 covers 13 residues. V lost 5 bases and J 1 base, leaving 8 bases between the germline ends. CDR1 and CDR2 from the germline V gene are MNHEY and SVGAGI. The CDR3 DNA sequence: TGTGCCAGCAGTACGGACGGGAACACTGAAGCTTTCTTT. Translation: CASSTDGNTEAFF.

V usage is TRBV3-1 (or the pseudogene TRBV3-2) and J usage is TRBJ1-2; no reliable D call. V dropped 1 base and J dropped 3 bases, with 9 bases sitting between them. Germline CDR1 reads LGHDT; CDR2 reads YNNKEL (reference sequence). This CDR3 has 14 residues. The CDR3 region is CASSQATPHYGYTF. CDR3 DNA sequence: TGTGCCAGCAGCCAAGCTACGCCCCACTATGGCTACACCTTC.

The chain carries TRBV4-2 and TRBJ2-1, with TRBD1 identical over 11 bases. The CDR3 length is 16 residues. Germline V gene data show CDR1 as LGHNA and CDR2 as YNFKEQ. Trimming removed 2 bases from V and 12 bases from J; junction bases left unmatched: 12. The CDR3 sequence is CASSQPGTGGIGSQFF. In DNA, the CDR3 is TGTGCCAGCAGCCAACCGGGGACAGGGGGGATCGGTTCGCAGTTCTTC.